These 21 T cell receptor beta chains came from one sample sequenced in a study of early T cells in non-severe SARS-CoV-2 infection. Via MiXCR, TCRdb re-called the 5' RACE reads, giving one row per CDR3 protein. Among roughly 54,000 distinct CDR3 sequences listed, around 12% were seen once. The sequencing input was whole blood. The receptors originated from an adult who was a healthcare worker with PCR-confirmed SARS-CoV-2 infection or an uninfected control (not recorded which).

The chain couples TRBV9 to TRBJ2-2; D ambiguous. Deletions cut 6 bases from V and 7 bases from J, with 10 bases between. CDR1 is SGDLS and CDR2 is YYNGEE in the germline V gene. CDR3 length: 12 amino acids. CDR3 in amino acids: CASTRTNGELFF. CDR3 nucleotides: TGTGCCAGCACTAGGACCAACGGGGAGCTGTTTTTT.

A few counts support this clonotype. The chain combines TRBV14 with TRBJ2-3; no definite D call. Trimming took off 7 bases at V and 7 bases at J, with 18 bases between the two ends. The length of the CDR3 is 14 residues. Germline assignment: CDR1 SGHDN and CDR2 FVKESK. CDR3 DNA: TGTGCCAGCAACCCCGGGCCCACGGCCTATACGCAGTATTTT. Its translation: CASNPGPTAYTQYF.

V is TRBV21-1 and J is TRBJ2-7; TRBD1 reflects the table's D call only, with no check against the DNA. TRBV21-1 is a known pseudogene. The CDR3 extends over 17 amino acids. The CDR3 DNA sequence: TGTGCCAGCAGCAAAACCCCCCCCGGGACCGCAACCTACGAGCAGTACTTC. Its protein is CASSKTPPGTATYEQYF.

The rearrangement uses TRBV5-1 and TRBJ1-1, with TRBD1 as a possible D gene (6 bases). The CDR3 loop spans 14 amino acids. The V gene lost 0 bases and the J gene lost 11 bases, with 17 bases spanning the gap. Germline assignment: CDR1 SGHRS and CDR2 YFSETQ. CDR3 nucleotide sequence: TGCGCCAGCAGCTTGGCCTCCCCCGGGCAGGGGGCTTTCTTT. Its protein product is CASSLASPGQGAFF.

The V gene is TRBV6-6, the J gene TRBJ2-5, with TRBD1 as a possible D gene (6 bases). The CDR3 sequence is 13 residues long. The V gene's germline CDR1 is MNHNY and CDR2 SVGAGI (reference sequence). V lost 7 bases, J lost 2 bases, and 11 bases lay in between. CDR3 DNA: TGTGCCAGCAAAGGGGGAGCTCAAGAGACCCAGTACTTC. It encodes CASKGGAQETQYF.

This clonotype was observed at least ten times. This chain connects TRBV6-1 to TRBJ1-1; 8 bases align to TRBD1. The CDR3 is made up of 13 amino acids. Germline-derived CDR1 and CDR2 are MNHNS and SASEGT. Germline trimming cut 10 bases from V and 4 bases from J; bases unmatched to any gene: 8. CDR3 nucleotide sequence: TGTGCCACCCGGACAGGGACGGGCACTGAAGCTTTCTTT. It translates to CATRTGTGTEAFF.

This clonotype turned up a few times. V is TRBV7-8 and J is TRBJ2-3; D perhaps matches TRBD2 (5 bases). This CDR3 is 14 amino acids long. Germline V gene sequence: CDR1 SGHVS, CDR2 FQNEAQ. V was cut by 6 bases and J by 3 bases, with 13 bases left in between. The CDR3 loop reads CASSPRRTTDTQYF. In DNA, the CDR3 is TGTGCCAGCAGTCCTAGGAGGACGACAGATACGCAGTATTTT.

The CDR3 bases are TGCAGTGCGCCTAGTAGCCCGTACCAAGAGACCCAGTACTTC. This codes for CSAPSSPYQETQYF. The chain carries TRBV20-1 and TRBJ2-5; no clear D. CDR3 length: 14 residues. V shed 6 bases and J shed 0 bases, with 14 bases lying between them. Germline V gives CDR1 DFQATT, CDR2 SNEGSKA (reference sequence).

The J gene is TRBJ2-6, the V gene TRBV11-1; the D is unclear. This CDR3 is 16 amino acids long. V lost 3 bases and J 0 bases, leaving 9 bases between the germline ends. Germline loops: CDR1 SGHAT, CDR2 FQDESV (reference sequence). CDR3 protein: CASSLGKGSGANVLTF. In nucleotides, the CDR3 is TGTGCCAGCAGCTTGGGAAAAGGCTCTGGGGCCAACGTCCTGACTTTC.

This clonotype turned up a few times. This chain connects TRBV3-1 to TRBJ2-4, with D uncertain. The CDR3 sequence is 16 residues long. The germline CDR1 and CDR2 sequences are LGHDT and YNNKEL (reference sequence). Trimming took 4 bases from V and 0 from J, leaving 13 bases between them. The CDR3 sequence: CASSPTRALAKNIQYF. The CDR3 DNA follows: TGTGCCAGCAGCCCTACCCGGGCCCTAGCCAAAAACATTCAGTACTTC.

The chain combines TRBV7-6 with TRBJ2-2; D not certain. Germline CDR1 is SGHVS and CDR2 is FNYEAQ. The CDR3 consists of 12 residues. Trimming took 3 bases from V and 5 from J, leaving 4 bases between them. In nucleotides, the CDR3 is TGTGCCAGCAGCTTCCAGACCGGGGAGCTGTTTTTT. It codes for CASSFQTGELFF.

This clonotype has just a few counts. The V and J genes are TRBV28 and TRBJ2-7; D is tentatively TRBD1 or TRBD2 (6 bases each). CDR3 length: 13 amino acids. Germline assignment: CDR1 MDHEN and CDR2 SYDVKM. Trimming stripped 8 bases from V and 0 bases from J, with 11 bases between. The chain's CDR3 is CASEGGSSYEQYF. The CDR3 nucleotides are TGTGCCAGCGAGGGGGGTTCCTCCTACGAGCAGTACTTC.

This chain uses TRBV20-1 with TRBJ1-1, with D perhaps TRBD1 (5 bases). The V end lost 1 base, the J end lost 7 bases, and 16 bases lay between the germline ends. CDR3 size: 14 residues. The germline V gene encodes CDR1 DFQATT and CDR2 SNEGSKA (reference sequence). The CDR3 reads CSARAGTTNLEAFF. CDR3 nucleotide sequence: TGCAGTGCTAGAGCCGGGACTACAAACCTTGAAGCTTTCTTT.

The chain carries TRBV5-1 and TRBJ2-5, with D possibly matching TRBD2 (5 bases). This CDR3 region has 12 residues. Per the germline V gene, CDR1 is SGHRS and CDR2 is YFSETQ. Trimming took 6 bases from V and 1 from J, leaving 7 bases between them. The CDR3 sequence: CASKAGQETQYF. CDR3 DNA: TGCGCCAGCAAGGCGGGCCAAGAGACCCAGTACTTC.

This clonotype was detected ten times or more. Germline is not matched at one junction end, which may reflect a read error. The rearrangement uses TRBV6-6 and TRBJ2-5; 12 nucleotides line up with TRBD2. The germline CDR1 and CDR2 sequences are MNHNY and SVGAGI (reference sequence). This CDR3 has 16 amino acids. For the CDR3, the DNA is TGTGCCTGCAGCCCAACTAGCGGGGGGAACCAAGAGACCCAGTACTTC. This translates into CACSPTSGGNQETQYF.

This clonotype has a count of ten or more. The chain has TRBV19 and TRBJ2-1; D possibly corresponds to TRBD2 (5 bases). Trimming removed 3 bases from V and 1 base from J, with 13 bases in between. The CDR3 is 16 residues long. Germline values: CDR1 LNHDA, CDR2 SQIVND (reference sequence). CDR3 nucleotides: TGTGCCAGTAGTATTAGGTCCGGGGTTTCCTACAATGAGCAGTTCTTC. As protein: CASSIRSGVSYNEQFF. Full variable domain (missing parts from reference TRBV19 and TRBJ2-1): DGGITQSPKYLFRKEGQNVTLSCEQNLNHDAMYWYRQDPGQGLRLIYYSQIVNDFQKGDIAEGYSVSREKKESFPLTVTSAQKNPTAFYLCASSIRSGVSYNEQFFGPGTRLTVL.

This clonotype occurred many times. CDR3 sequence reads: CASSVVNTGELFF. CDR3 DNA: TGTGCCAGCAGCGTGGTGAACACCGGGGAGCTGTTTTTT. The chain recombines TRBV6-1 with TRBJ2-2; unclear D gene. Trimming cost V 6 bases and J 1 base, with 6 bases left between them. Germline lookup yields CDR1 MNHNS and CDR2 SASEGT. The CDR3 has 13 amino acids.

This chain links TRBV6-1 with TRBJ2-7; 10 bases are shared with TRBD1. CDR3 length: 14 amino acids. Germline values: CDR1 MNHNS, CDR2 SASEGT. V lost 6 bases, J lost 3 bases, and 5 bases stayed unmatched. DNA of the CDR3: TGTGCCAGCAGCCGGGGACAGGGGATCTACGAGCAGTACTTC. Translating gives CASSRGQGIYEQYF.

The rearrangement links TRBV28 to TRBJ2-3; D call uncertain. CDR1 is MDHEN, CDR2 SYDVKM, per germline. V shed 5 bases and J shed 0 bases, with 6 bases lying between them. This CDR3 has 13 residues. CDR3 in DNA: TGTGCCAGCAGTGGAGACAGCACAGATACGCAGTATTTT. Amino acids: CASSGDSTDTQYF. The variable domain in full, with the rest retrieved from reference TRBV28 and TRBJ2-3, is DVKVTQSSRYLVKRTGEKVFLECVQDMDHENMFWYRQDPGLGLRLIYFSYDVKMKEKGDIPEGYSVSREKKERFSLILESASTNQTSMYLCASSGDSTDTQYFGPGTRLTVL.

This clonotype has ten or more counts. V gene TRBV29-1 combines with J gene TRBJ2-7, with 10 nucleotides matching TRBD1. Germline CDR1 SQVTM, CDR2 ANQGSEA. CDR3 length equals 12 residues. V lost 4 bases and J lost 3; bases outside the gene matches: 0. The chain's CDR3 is CSVGTGGYEQYF. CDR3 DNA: TGCAGCGTTGGGACAGGGGGCTACGAGCAGTACTTC.

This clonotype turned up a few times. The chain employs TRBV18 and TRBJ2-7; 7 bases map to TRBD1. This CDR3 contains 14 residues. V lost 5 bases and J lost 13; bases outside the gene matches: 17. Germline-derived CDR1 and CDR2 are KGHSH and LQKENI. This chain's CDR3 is CASSSGTEPFSPYF. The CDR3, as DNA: TGTGCCAGCTCATCCGGGACAGAACCATTCAGCCCTTACTTC.